Listed here are 9 T cell receptor beta chains from one sample, sequenced in a study of shared clonotypes between healthy human individuals. TCRdb's copy holds only in-frame clones and misses some; the assay was immunoSEQ multiplex PCR. The table has about 520,000 clones, around 96% seen once. The sequenced sample was naive CD4+ T cells sorted from blood. As for subset: CD45RA+ positively selected. The source of these receptors is a woman aged 25 to 39 in good health.

This clone was picked up one time. J is TRBJ2-3 and V is TRBV9, with a possible D match to TRBD2 (6 bases). The CDR3 spans 15 residues. Looked up from germline, CDR1 is SGDLS and CDR2 is YYNGEE. The ends were cut back, 2 bases at V and 9 bases at J, with 19 bases in the middle. The CDR3 DNA sequence: TGTGCCAGCAGCGTCCTATCTGGGGGGTACGGGACGCAGTATTTT. This gives the protein CASSVLSGGYGTQYF.

The chain has TRBV9 and TRBJ2-1; 9 bases match TRBD2. Germline loops: CDR1 SGDLS, CDR2 YYNGEE. The length of the CDR3 is 17 residues. The trim removed 0 bases at V and 7 bases at J, leaving 11 bases unmatched. The CDR3 protein is CASSVGPAGGRLNEQFF. In nucleotides, the CDR3 is TGTGCCAGCAGCGTAGGACCCGCGGGAGGGCGGTTGAATGAGCAGTTCTTC.

V and J are TRBV10-3 and TRBJ1-1; D may be TRBD1 (6 bases). V lost 3 bases to trimming and J lost 2 bases, with 10 bases between them. The CDR3 consists of 14 residues. Looked up from germline, CDR1 is ENHRY and CDR2 is SYGVKD. CDR3 bases: TGTGCCATCAGTGATACGGGGGCCAACACTGAAGCTTTCTTT. Its protein is CAISDTGANTEAFF.

CDR3 sequence reads: CASSHKGWFGNQPQHF. In DNA form, the CDR3 reads TGCGCCAGCAGCCATAAAGGATGGTTCGGCAATCAGCCCCAGCATTTT. The chain uses TRBV23-1 and TRBJ1-5; D is uncertain. TRBV23-1 is known as an ORF, though its function is uncertain. The CDR3 runs to 16 residues. The V end was cut by 6 bases, the J end by 2 bases, with 17 bases between.

V is TRBV28 and J is TRBJ1-2; TRBD1 matches 7 bases. Germline CDR1 MDHEN, CDR2 SYDVKM. The CDR3 spans 17 residues. V shed 7 bases, J shed 8 bases, and the junction held 22 bases outside the gene matches. The CDR3 DNA reads TGTGCCAGCACCCCTCTCCTGGGCGACAGGGACGAAGGAGGCTACACCTTC. Translating gives CASTPLLGDRDEGGYTF.

The gene calls are TRBV7-2 and TRBJ2-1; no firm D call. Between the trimmed V and J ends, which lost 4 bases and 2 bases, there was a span of 9 bases. This CDR3 comprises 14 residues. Germline values: CDR1 SGHTA, CDR2 FQGNSA. The CDR3 nucleotides are TGTGCCAGCAGCTGGAATGGGGCCTACAATGAGCAGTTCTTC. Its protein product is CASSWNGAYNEQFF.

V is TRBV19 and J is TRBJ1-1; 7 nucleotides agree with TRBD1. Unmatched junction bases numbered 5, after V lost 8 bases and J lost 5 bases. This CDR3 is built from 12 residues. The germline V gene has CDR1 LNHDA and CDR2 SQIVND (reference sequence). Written as DNA, the CDR3 is TGTGCCAGTCAACAGGGGAGGACTGAAGCTTTCTTT. It yields the protein CASQQGRTEAFF.

This chain links TRBV10-2 with TRBJ1-1; D unclear. CDR1 is WSHSY, CDR2 SAAADI, per germline. The V end was cut by 8 bases, the J end by 1 base, with 11 bases between. The length of the CDR3 is 13 residues. This chain's CDR3 is CASSVVANTEAFF. CDR3 nucleotide sequence: TGCGCCAGCTCGGTCGTGGCGAACACTGAAGCTTTCTTT.

This clone was recorded only once. The V gene is TRBV21-1, the J gene TRBJ1-2. TRBV21-1 is shown as a pseudogene. The CDR3 has 21 amino acids. The CDR3 DNA reads as TGTGCCAGCAGCAAGGCCCGGGACACGGAAAAACTACGCCGGGGGATGAATGGCTACACCTTC. Its translation is CASSKARDTEKLRRGMNGYTF.